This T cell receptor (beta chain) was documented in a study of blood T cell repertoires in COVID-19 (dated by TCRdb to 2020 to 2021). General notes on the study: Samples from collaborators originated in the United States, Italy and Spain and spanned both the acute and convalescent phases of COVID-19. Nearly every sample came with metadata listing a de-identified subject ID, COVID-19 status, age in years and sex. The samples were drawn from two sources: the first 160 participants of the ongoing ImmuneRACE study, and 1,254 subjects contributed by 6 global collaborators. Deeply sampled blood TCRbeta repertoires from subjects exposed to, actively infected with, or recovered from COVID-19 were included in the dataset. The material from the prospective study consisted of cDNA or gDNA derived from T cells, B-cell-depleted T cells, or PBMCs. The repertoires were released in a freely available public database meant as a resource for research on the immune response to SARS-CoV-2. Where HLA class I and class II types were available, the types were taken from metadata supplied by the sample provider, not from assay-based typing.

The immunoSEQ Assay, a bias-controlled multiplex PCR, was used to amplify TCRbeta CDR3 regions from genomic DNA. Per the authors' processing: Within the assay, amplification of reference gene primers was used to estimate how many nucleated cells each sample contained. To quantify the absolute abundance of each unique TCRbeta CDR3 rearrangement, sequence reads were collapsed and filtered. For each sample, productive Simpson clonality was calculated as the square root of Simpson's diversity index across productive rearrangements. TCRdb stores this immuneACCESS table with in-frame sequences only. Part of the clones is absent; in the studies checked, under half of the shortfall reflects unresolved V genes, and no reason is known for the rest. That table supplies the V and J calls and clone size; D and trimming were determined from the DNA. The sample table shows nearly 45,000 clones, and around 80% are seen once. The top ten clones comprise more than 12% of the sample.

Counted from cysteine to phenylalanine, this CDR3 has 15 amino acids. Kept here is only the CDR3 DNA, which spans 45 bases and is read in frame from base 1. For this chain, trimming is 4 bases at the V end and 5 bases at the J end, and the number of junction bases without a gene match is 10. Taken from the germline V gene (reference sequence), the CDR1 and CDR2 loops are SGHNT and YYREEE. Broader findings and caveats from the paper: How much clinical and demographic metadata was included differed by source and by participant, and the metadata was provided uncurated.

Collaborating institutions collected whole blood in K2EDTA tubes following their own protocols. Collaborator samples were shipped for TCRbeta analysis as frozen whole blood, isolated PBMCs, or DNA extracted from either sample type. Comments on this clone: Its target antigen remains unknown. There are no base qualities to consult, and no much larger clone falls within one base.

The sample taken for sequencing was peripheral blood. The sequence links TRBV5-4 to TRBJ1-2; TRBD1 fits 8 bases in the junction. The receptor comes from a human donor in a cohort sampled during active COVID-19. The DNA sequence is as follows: TGTGCCAGCAGCCAGACAGGGGATTCTGGGTATGGCTACACCTTC. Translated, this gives CASSQTGDSGYGYTF. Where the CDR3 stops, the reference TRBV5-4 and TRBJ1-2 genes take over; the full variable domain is ETGVTQSPTHLIKTRGQQVTLRCSSQSGHNTVSWYQQALGQGPQFIFQYYREEENGRGNFPPRFSGLQFPNYSSELNVNALELDDSALYLCASSQTGDSGYGYTFGSGTRLTVV.